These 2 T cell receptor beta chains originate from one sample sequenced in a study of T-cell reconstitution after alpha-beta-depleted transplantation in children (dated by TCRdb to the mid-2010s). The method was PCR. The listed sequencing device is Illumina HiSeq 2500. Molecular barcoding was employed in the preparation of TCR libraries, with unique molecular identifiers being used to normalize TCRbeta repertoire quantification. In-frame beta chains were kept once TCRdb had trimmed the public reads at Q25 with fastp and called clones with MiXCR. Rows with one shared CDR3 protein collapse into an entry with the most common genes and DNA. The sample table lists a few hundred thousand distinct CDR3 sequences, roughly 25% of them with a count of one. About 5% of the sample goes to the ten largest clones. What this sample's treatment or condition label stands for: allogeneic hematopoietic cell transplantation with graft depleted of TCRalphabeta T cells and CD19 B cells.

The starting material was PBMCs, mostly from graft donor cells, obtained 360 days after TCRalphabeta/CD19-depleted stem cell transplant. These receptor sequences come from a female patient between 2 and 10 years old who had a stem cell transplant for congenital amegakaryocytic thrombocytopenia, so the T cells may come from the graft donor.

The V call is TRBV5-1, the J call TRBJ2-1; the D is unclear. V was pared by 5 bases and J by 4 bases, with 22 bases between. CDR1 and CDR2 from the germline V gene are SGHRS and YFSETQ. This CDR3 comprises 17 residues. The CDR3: CASSVNPRLPVYNEQFF. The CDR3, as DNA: TGCGCCAGCAGTGTGAATCCGAGACTCCCAGTTTACAATGAGCAGTTCTTC.

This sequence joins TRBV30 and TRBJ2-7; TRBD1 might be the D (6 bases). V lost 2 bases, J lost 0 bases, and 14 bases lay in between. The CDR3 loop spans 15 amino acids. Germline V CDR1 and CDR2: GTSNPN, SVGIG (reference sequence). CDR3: CAWSRGQGTSYEQYF. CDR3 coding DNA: TGTGCCTGGAGTAGGGGACAAGGAACCTCCTACGAGCAGTACTTC.